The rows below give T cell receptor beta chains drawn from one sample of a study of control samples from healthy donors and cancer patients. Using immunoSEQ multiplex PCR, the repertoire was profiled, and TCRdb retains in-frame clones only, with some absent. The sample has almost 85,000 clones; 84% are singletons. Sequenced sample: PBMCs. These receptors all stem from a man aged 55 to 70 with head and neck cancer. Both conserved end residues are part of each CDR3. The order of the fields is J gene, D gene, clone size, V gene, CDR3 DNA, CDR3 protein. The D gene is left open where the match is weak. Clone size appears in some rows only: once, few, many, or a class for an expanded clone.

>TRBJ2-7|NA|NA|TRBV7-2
TGTGCCAGCAGCTTATCCCTGGACCAGTACGAGCAGTACTTC
CASSLSLDQYEQYF
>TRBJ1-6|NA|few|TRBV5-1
TGCGCCAGCAGCCTACCTAGCTCCTATAATTCACCCCTCCACTTT
CASSLPSSYNSPLHF
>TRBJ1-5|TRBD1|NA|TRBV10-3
TGTGCCATCAGTACAGGGGGAGGAGATCAGCCCCAGCATTTT
CAISTGGGDQPQHF
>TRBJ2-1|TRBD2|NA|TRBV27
TGTGCCAGCAGTCCCTTCCGGGAGGGCCCCGACAATGAGCAGTTCTTC
CASSPFREGPDNEQFF
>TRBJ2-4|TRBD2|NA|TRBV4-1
TGCGCCAGCAGCCAAGCAATCCCCCCAGCGGGAGAGAACATTCAGTACTTC
CASSQAIPPAGENIQYF
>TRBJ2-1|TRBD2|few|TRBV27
TGTGCCAGCACGCCGTTCGTACTACCGGGGGGTGAGCAGTTCTTC
CASTPFVLPGGEQFF
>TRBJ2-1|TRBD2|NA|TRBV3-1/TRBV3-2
TGTGCCAGCAGCTCCGGGACTAGCCCTAAGAATGAGCAGTTCTTC
CASSSGTSPKNEQFF
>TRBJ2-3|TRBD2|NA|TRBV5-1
TGCGCCAGCAGCCCCGGGATAGCGGGGTCCCTTCTTAGCACAGATACGCAGTATTTT
CASSPGIAGSLLSTDTQYF
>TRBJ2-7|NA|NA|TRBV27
TGTGCCAGCAGTTTCTCGGGGCCCGCCTACGAGCAGTACTTC
CASSFSGPAYEQYF
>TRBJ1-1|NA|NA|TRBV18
TGTGCCAGCGTACAACAGGGTGCAATCGCTGAAGCTTTCTTT
CASVQQGAIAEAFF
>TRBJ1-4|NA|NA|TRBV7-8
TGTGCCAGCAGCCCACACAGAACTAATGAAAAACTGTTTTTT
CASSPHRTNEKLFF
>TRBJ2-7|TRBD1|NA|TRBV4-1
TGCGCCAGCAGCCGGACAGGACGCTACGAGCAGTACTTC
CASSRTGRYEQYF
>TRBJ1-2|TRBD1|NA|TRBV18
TGTGCCAGCTCACCGGACAGGGGCTATGGCTACACCTTC
CASSPDRGYGYTF
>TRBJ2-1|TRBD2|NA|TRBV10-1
TGCGCCAGCAGTGAGTCCCCGCCGCTAGCGGAGTACAATGAGCAGTTCTTC
CASSESPPLAEYNEQFF
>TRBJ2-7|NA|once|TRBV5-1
TGCGCCAGCAGCGAATCTGTGGCCAGCTCCTACGAGCAGTACTTC
CASSESVASSYEQYF
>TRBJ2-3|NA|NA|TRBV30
TGTGCCTGGGGGCGGGGCACAGATACGCAGTATTTT
CAWGRGTDTQYF
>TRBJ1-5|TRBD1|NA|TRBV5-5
TGTGCCAGCAGCCAGGACAGGGGACGGGGTCAGCCCCAGCATTTT
CASSQDRGRGQPQHF
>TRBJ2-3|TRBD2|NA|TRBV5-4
TGTGCCAGCAGCTTAAGACTAGCGACGGTTACCGATACGCAGTATTTT
CASSLRLATVTDTQYF
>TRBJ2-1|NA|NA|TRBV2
TGTGCCAGCAGTGAACGTGAACCACCTACATATGAGCAGTTCTTC
CASSEREPPTYEQFF
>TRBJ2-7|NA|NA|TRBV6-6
TGTGCCAGCAGTTACTCTGGGGGCTTGTACGAGCAGTACTTC
CASSYSGGLYEQYF
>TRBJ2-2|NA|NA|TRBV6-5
TGTGCCAGCAGTTTGCTTAACTTAGCGGACACCGGGGAGCTGTTTTTT
CASSLLNLADTGELFF
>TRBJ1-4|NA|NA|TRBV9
TGTGCCAGCAGCCGTGACAGCACTAATGAAAAACTGTTTTTT
CASSRDSTNEKLFF
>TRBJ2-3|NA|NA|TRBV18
TGTGCCAGCTCACTAAATGACAGGACAGATACGCAGTATTTT
CASSLNDRTDTQYF
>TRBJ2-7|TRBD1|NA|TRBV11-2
TGTGCCAGCAGCCGAGACAGGGGGGACTACGAGCAGTACTTC
CASSRDRGDYEQYF